This T cell receptor beta chain was captured by sequencing in a study of shared clonotypes between healthy human individuals. The study's findings and limits: Clonotypes shared by all four donors outscored non-shared clonotypes in generation probability. Naive CD4 clonotypes overlapped across a handful of donors at roughly 5%.

Germline values: CDR1 MDHEN, CDR2 SYDVKM. The CDR3 contains 17 residues. V lost 3 bases, J lost 5 bases, and 13 bases stayed unmatched. Genomic DNA of every subset was divided equally among multiple immunoSEQ plates. The repertoire was sequenced with immunoSEQ multiplex PCR; TCRdb's copy has only in-frame clones and lacks some. This sample has hundreds of thousands of clones, with about 95% found just once. With respect to this clone: Its cognate antigen is unknown.

CD45RO negativity and positive selection for CCR7 defined naive CD8 cells, a population that excluded terminally differentiated effector memory CD45RA+ cells. This receptor was identified in a woman aged 25 to 39 in good health. V is TRBV28 and J is TRBJ2-7; 10 bases line up with TRBD2. The sample consisted of naive CD8+ T cells sorted from blood. The CDR3 spells CASSFTLAGAIEHEQYF. The CDR3 DNA sequence: TGTGCCAGCAGTTTCACCCTAGCGGGAGCAATAGAACACGAGCAGTACTTC.